In this sample, the clone carrying this T cell receptor (beta chain) turned up many times. The antigen is undetermined. CDR1 is MNHNS, CDR2 SASEGT, per germline. V lost 2 bases and J lost 2, with 6 bases in between. This CDR3 comprises 13 residues. Every bit of the isolated RNA underwent reverse transcription, so sequencing read expressed TCRB transcripts. Produced via immunoSEQ multiplex PCR; TCRdb's table is partial and in-frame only. The sample lists 95,000 to 150,000 clones; 16% were seen once. These data originate in a study of beta chain features in type 1 diabetes. Study-level points and caveats: Among patients with Type 1 diabetes, TCRB CDR3s were moderately but significantly shorter in every one of the four CD4+ subsets.

This TCR was recovered from a man younger than 45 with type 1 diabetes. The V call is TRBV6-1, the J call TRBJ2-5, with unresolved D. The sequenced material came from central memory CD4+ T cells from blood. This chain's CDR3 is CASSERVQETQYF. The CDR3 DNA follows: TGTGCCAGCAGTGAAAGAGTGCAAGAGACCCAGTACTTC.